The 32 T cell receptor beta chains presented below share a single source sample, sequenced in a study of CD8+CD57+ T cells in acquired aplastic anemia. An expansion of CD8+CD57+ cells by flow cytometry had been shown in patients chosen for sequencing. According to the study, genomic DNA was the template for TCR beta VDJ and CDR3 profiling. TCRdb re-analysed the reads in MiXCR, keeping a single row per CDR3 protein. Of just over 450,000 distinct CDR3 sequences listed, roughly 34% were seen once; the top ten hold about 0.8%. The sequenced material came from sorted CD4+, CD8+, or CD8+CD57+ T cells (not recorded which) from PBMCs. The receptors were gathered from a human donor with aplastic anemia.

This clonotype was picked up a small number of times. The genes are TRBV11-1 and TRBJ2-3, with D possibly being TRBD2 (6 bases). Germline loops: CDR1 SGHAT, CDR2 FQDESV (reference sequence). V was shortened by 8 bases and J by 6 bases, with 24 bases between the two germline ends. The CDR3 loop spans 16 amino acids. Here the CDR3 reads CASGPTVLAREDTQYF. CDR3 nucleotides: TGTGCCAGCGGGCCGACAGTCCTAGCGAGAGAGGATACGCAGTATTTT.

This clonotype was observed at least ten times. The chain has TRBV29-1 and TRBJ2-3, with D possibly TRBD1 on 7 matching bases. The CDR3 runs 14 residues. V was cut by 6 bases and J by 1 base, with 14 bases left in between. Germline CDR1 reads SQVTM; CDR2 reads ANQGSEA. As DNA, the CDR3 is TGCAGCGTGGAGGGACAGTCTGGCACAGATACGCAGTATTTT. Translation gives CSVEGQSGTDTQYF.

J is TRBJ1-5 and V is TRBV15; 7 bases align to TRBD1. The V gene's germline CDR1 is LNHNV and CDR2 YYDKDF (reference sequence). The V segment lost 3 bases and the J segment 4 bases; nucleotides outside the gene matches: 6. The CDR3 runs 15 residues. DNA of the CDR3: TGTGCCACCAGCAGGACAGGGCGCGGGAATCAGCCCCAGCATTTT. It specifies CATSRTGRGNQPQHF.

The CDR3 spells CASSRGGASADTQYF. The CDR3 DNA reads TGTGCCAGCAGTAGGGGGGGGGCTAGCGCAGATACGCAGTATTTT. The chain joins TRBV7-8 to TRBJ2-3; possible D gene TRBD2, 7 bases. Trimming removed 6 bases from V and 4 bases from J, with 17 bases in between. The CDR3 totals 15 residues. CDR1 and CDR2 (germline): SGHVS, FQNEAQ.

About this clonotype itself: This clone may be a read error of a much larger clone one base away. This chain joins TRBV10-1 and TRBJ2-7, with TRBD2 matching over 10 bases. Germline lookup yields CDR1 WNHNN and CDR2 SYGVQD (reference sequence). This CDR3 is 16 amino acids long. In DNA, the CDR3 is TGCGCCAGCAGTAAGGACGCTAGCGGGAGCCCCTACGAGCAGTGCTTC. Protein sequence: CASSKDASGSPYEQCF.

This clonotype turned up a few times. This chain uses TRBV30 with TRBJ1-3, with D unresolved. The CDR3 has 12 amino acids. Trimming left V 2 bases short and J 0 bases short, with 2 bases between. The V gene's germline CDR1 is GTSNPN and CDR2 SVGIG (reference sequence). The CDR3 nucleotides read TGTGCCTGGAGTCACTCTGGAAACACCATATATTTT. Translated, it gives CAWSHSGNTIYF.

Ten or more counts support this clonotype. The V call is TRBV19, the J call TRBJ1-1, with TRBD1 matching over 9 bases. The ends lost 6 bases at V and 5 bases at J; junction bases unmatched: 10. The CDR3 is 15 residues long. Germline CDR1 LNHDA, CDR2 SQIVND (reference sequence). The CDR3 spells CASRPTGTGYTEAFF. CDR3 bases: TGTGCCAGTAGACCTACCGGGACAGGGTATACTGAAGCTTTCTTT. Full variable domain (remainder filled in from reference TRBV19 and TRBJ1-1): DGGITQSPKYLFRKEGQNVTLSCEQNLNHDAMYWYRQDPGQGLRLIYYSQIVNDFQKGDIAEGYSVSREKKESFPLTVTSAQKNPTAFYLCASRPTGTGYTEAFFGQGTRLTVV.

The chain employs TRBV20-1 and TRBJ1-5, with TRBD1 matching 7 bases. CDR1 DFQATT and CDR2 SNEGSKA come from the germline V gene (reference sequence). The CDR3 loop spans 15 amino acids. V was pared by 2 bases and J by 2 bases, with 6 bases of the junction left unmatched. This CDR3 reads CSARQGEIGNQPQHF. The CDR3 DNA reads TGCAGTGCTAGACAGGGGGAGATAGGCAATCAGCCCCAGCATTTT.

In its sample, this clonotype was seen a few times. This chain joins TRBV6-5 and TRBJ1-1, with D possibly being TRBD1 (5 bases). The germline CDR1 and CDR2 sequences are MNHEY and SVGAGI. This CDR3 has 15 residues. Trimming stripped 2 bases from V and 6 bases from J, with 16 bases between. CDR3 bases: TGTGCCAGCAGTTACATAGCAGGGAAGGAGCCTGAAGCTTTCTTT. This translates into CASSYIAGKEPEAFF.

V usage is TRBV29-1 and J usage is TRBJ2-7; D possibly corresponds to TRBD1 (5 bases). This CDR3 spans 12 amino acids. Per the germline V gene, CDR1 is SQVTM and CDR2 is ANQGSEA. The V gene lost 7 bases and the J gene lost 7 bases, with 17 bases spanning the gap. CDR3 sequence reads: CSAFRGAEEQYF. The DNA of the CDR3 is TGCAGCGCGTTTCGTGGGGCGGAGGAGCAGTACTTC.

V usage is TRBV5-4 and J usage is TRBJ2-7; TRBD2 aligns across 11 bases. CDR3 size: 18 residues. V lost 0 bases and J lost 3; bases outside the gene matches: 11. In germline, CDR1 is SGHNT, CDR2 YYREEE (reference sequence). The CDR3 nucleotides read TGTGCCAGCAGCTTGGGTCCCGGGACTAGCGGAAAAAACTACGAGCAGTACTTC. It encodes CASSLGPGTSGKNYEQYF. The whole variable domain, filled in from reference TRBV5-4 and TRBJ2-7, reads ETGVTQSPTHLIKTRGQQVTLRCSSQSGHNTVSWYQQALGQGPQFIFQYYREEENGRGNFPPRFSGLQFPNYSSELNVNALELDDSALYLCASSLGPGTSGKNYEQYFGPGTRLTVT.

The V and J genes are TRBV4-2 and TRBJ2-3, with D unresolved. The germline V and J ends were trimmed by 6 bases and 4 bases, with 17 bases remaining between them. The germline CDR1 and CDR2 sequences are LGHNA and YNFKEQ. The CDR3 is made up of 15 amino acids. CDR3: CASRTSSIVADTQYF. CDR3 nucleotide sequence: TGTGCCAGCAGGACCAGTTCTATTGTCGCAGATACGCAGTATTTT.

This clonotype was seen just once. V is TRBV20-1 and J is TRBJ2-3; D not resolved. Trimming removed 4 bases from V and 3 bases from J, with 11 bases in between. Germline lookup yields CDR1 DFQATT and CDR2 SNEGSKA (reference sequence). This CDR3 has 13 residues. The CDR3, as DNA: TGCAGTGCTATCGGGCTAGAGACAGATACGCAGTATTTT. Encoded protein: CSAIGLETDTQYF.

This CDR3 is CASRLGTIITDTQYF. The CDR3 DNA follows: TGTGCCAGTCGCCTAGGGACCATCATAACAGATACGCAGTATTTT. The J gene is TRBJ2-3, the V gene TRBV25-1; D is perhaps TRBD1 or TRBD2 (5 bases each). Trimming stripped 9 bases from V and 3 bases from J, with 19 bases between. The CDR3 has 15 amino acids. Germline V gene sequence: CDR1 MGHDK, CDR2 SYGVNS.

In regard to this clonotype: Possible read error: a much larger clone is one base away. J is TRBJ1-4 and V is TRBV29-1, with TRBD1 matching 9 bases. This CDR3 comprises 17 residues. CDR1 is SQVTM and CDR2 is ANQGSEA in the germline V gene. The CDR3 sequence: CSALLGTGKMVNGKLFF. The CDR3, as DNA: TGCAGCGCACTCCTAGGGACAGGGAAAATGGTAAATGGAAAACTGTTTTTT.

The table lists this clonotype with many counts. This sequence joins TRBV25-1 and TRBJ1-5; 9 bases map to TRBD1. V dropped 3 bases and J dropped 4; count of bases not matched to a gene: 7. This CDR3 has 16 residues. The germline gives CDR1 MGHDK, CDR2 SYGVNS. The CDR3 is CASSDHGTGYNQPQHF. In nucleotides, the CDR3 is TGTGCCAGCAGTGACCATGGGACAGGGTATAATCAGCCCCAGCATTTT.

This clonotype has ten or more counts. The chain links TRBV24-1 to TRBJ1-2, with D perhaps TRBD1 (5 bases). V shed 4 bases and J shed 1 base, with 12 bases lying between them. CDR3 length equals 15 residues. Germline assignment: CDR1 KGHDR and CDR2 SFDVKD. The CDR3 DNA reads TGTGCCACCAGTGACGGGGACGGTTTTAACTATGGCTACACCTTC. It encodes CATSDGDGFNYGYTF.

V gene TRBV6-1 combines with J gene TRBJ2-7; tentatively, D is TRBD1 (6 bases). This CDR3 has 16 residues. The germline V and J ends were trimmed by 7 bases and 4 bases, with 23 bases remaining between them. Germline V gives CDR1 MNHNS, CDR2 SASEGT. The chain's CDR3 is CASTLRTPGATYEQYF. The DNA for the CDR3 is TGTGCCAGCACTCTACGGACTCCAGGGGCGACTTACGAGCAGTACTTC.

The chain recombines TRBV11-1 with TRBJ1-2, with no clear D. Germline-derived CDR1 and CDR2 are SGHAT and FQDESV (reference sequence). The V and J ends lost 4 bases and 7 bases respectively, with 16 bases between them. This CDR3 region has 14 residues. The CDR3 bases are TGTGCCAGCAGCTACGATGGGCCGGTGCGTGGCTACACCTTC. The encoded protein is CASSYDGPVRGYTF.

This clonotype was seen ten or more times. The genes are TRBV10-3 and TRBJ1-2, with 7 bases lining up with TRBD1. Germline values: CDR1 ENHRY, CDR2 SYGVKD. The CDR3 totals 12 residues. J gave up 4 bases and V 11 bases, and 7 bases lay outside the gene matches. The CDR3 loop is CASLRTGYGYTF. The CDR3 coding sequence is TGTGCCTCGCTACGGACAGGCTATGGCTACACCTTC.

There are many counts of this clonotype. This chain links TRBV20-1 with TRBJ1-1; D gene uncertain. CDR1 DFQATT and CDR2 SNEGSKA come from the germline V gene (reference sequence). This CDR3 spans 12 amino acids. V was pared by 3 bases and J by 1 base, with 6 bases between. The CDR3 here is CSASVGNTEAFF. CDR3 DNA sequence: TGCAGTGCTAGTGTAGGGAACACTGAAGCTTTCTTT.

The chain joins TRBV20-1 to TRBJ1-1; perhaps TRBD1 as D (5 bases). Trimming shortened V by 6 bases and J by 2 bases, and 16 bases separated the two germline ends. Germline V gene sequence: CDR1 DFQATT, CDR2 SNEGSKA (reference sequence). The CDR3 loop spans 14 amino acids. This CDR3 is CSAGTGPVNTEAFF. CDR3 sequence (DNA): TGCAGTGCCGGAACAGGCCCTGTTAACACTGAAGCTTTCTTT.

V and J are TRBV6-5 and TRBJ1-1, with TRBD1 as a possible D gene (6 bases). CDR1 and CDR2 (germline): MNHEY, SVGAGI. Deletions cut 2 bases from V and 1 base from J, with 14 bases between. The CDR3 covers 16 residues. CDR3 in amino acids: CASSYGQIPQNTEAFF. The CDR3 bases are TGTGCCAGCAGTTACGGACAGATTCCTCAGAACACTGAAGCTTTCTTT.

This clonotype was detected ten times or more. The rearrangement links TRBV29-1 to TRBJ1-1; TRBD1 might be the D (5 bases). The CDR3 sequence is 13 residues long. Germline V CDR1 and CDR2: SQVTM, ANQGSEA. With 6 bases removed from V and 5 bases from J, the gap between germline ends came to 16 bases. CDR3 nucleotides: TGCAGCGTACCAGGACACCCGGGAACTGAAGCTTTCTTT. As protein: CSVPGHPGTEAFF. The full variable domain, completed using reference TRBV29-1 and TRBJ1-1, is SAVISQKPSRDICQRGTSLTIQCQVDSQVTMMFWYRQQPGQSLTLIATANQGSEATYESGFVIDKFPISRPNLTFSTLTVSNMSPEDSSIYLCSVPGHPGTEAFFGQGTRLTVV.

The chain recombines TRBV20-1 with TRBJ1-5; possible D gene TRBD1, 5 bases. The ends were cut back, 6 bases at V and 5 bases at J, with 17 bases in the middle. CDR3 length: 14 amino acids. Germline V gene sequence: CDR1 DFQATT, CDR2 SNEGSKA (reference sequence). CDR3 DNA sequence: TGCAGTGCCATGTTAGGGCAGGGCTATCAGCCCCAGCATTTT. Translation gives CSAMLGQGYQPQHF.

This rearrangement joins TRBV13 to TRBJ1-1; TRBD1 is a possible D gene (5 bases). Germline V gene data show CDR1 as PRHDT and CDR2 as FYEKMQ (reference sequence). Deletions cut 4 bases from V and 4 bases from J, with 22 bases between. This CDR3 is built from 17 residues. CDR3 in amino acids: CASSSPPPLQGSTEAFF. In nucleotides, the CDR3 is TGTGCCAGCAGCTCTCCGCCCCCCCTTCAGGGATCCACTGAAGCTTTCTTT.

With regard to this clonotype: At one boundary the junction diverges from the germline segment, which might be a read error. The chain couples TRBV10-3 to TRBJ2-7, with 8 bases identical to TRBD1. Germline V gives CDR1 ENHRY, CDR2 SYGVKD. The CDR3 length is 15 residues. CDR3 bases: TGTGCCAGCAGTGAATCCGGGACAGGTCTCTACGAGCAGTACTTC. This codes for CASSESGTGLYEQYF.

This clonotype was observed once. The J gene is TRBJ1-1, the V gene TRBV6-2 or TRBV6-3; 7 bases fit TRBD1. V trimming: 7 bases; J trimming: 4 bases; junction bases outside the gene matches: 12. The CDR3 totals 15 residues. Germline V gene lookup returns CDR1 MNHEY and CDR2 SVGEGT. This CDR3 reads CASKNSGTAGTEAFF. The CDR3, as DNA: TGTGCCAGCAAAAACTCCGGGACAGCGGGCACTGAAGCTTTCTTT.

This clonotype was counted between two and nine times. In DNA, the CDR3 is TGTGCCAGCAGCCAAGATCCCAGTAGCGGGAGAAACGAGCAGTACTTC. This encodes CASSQDPSSGRNEQYF. The chain recombines TRBV4-2 with TRBJ2-7; 9 bases align to TRBD2. The CDR3 is 16 amino acids. Germline V lookup: CDR1 LGHNA, CDR2 YNFKEQ. With V trimmed by 0 bases and J by 5 bases, 8 bases remained unmatched.

About this clonotype itself: This clone may be a read error of a much larger clone one base away. The CDR3 nucleotides are TGCAGTGCCGACCACCTGGACCGCGATTATAGCTACACCTTC. Residues: CSADHLDRDYSYTF. The chain couples TRBV20-1 to TRBJ1-2; no definite D call. The CDR3 runs 14 residues. Trimming took 6 bases from V and 9 from J, leaving 23 bases between them. CDR1 and CDR2 from the germline V gene are DFQATT and SNEGSKA (reference sequence).

The sample holds many counts of this clonotype. The rearrangement links TRBV7-2 to TRBJ2-5; no clear D gene. This CDR3 is 11 amino acids long. CDR1 SGHTA and CDR2 FQGNSA come from the germline V gene. The germline V and J ends were trimmed by 1 base and 9 bases, with 6 bases remaining between them. The CDR3 loop reads CASSLVGPQYF. Here the CDR3 DNA reads TGTGCCAGCAGCTTAGTGGGTCCCCAGTACTTC.

The table lists this clonotype with many counts. V and J are TRBV2 and TRBJ2-7; D ambiguous. The CDR3 totals 14 residues. Germline V gene lookup returns CDR1 SNHLY and CDR2 FYNNEI. V was clipped by 4 bases and J by 3 bases, with 13 bases between them. The CDR3 reads CASSAETLIYEQYF. CDR3 coding DNA: TGTGCCAGCAGTGCTGAGACACTAATCTACGAGCAGTACTTC.